The T cell receptor (beta chain) under discussion was sequenced for a study of blood T cell repertoires in COVID-19. This table comes from immunoSEQ multiplex PCR, and its TCRdb copy is limited to in-frame clones, with some not included. The profile covers around 150,000 clones, with just over 90% appearing a single time and approximately 2.4% taken by the ten largest. Sequenced material: peripheral blood. This TCR came from a man younger than 30 with acute or convalescent COVID-19.

The CDR3 DNA follows: TGTGCCAGCAGCGGATGGGCTCGAGATACGCAGTATTTT. It yields the protein CASSGWARDTQYF. J is TRBJ2-3 and V is TRBV5-4; D is unresolved. Trimming removed 4 bases at V and 5 bases at J, with 11 bases between. The germline gives CDR1 SGHNT, CDR2 YYREEE (reference sequence). The CDR3 runs to 13 residues.